These 18 T cell receptor beta chains were all obtained from the same sample, sequenced in a study of OX40 agonist ivuxolimab in advanced cancers. Generated by immunoSEQ multiplex PCR, the TCRdb table keeps only in-frame clones and is missing some. This sample has about 88,000 clones; 85% occur once, and the top ten carry 0.2% to 0.25%. The source material was CD4+ or CD8+ T cells sorted from blood, sampled in a trial of the OX40 agonist ivuxolimab. The receptors shown here come from an adult with an advanced solid tumor such as melanoma, head and neck, liver or kidney cancer.

This chain uses TRBV19 with TRBJ1-5; 12 bases match TRBD1. Germline V gene sequence: CDR1 LNHDA, CDR2 SQIVND (reference sequence). The CDR3 has 17 amino acids. V dropped 6 bases and J dropped 3; count of bases not matched to a gene: 9. In DNA form, the CDR3 reads TGTGCCAGTAGGCCCGGGACAGGGGGCCAACACAATCAGCCCCAGCATTTT. Translated, it gives CASRPGTGGQHNQPQHF.

The rearrangement uses TRBV5-1 and TRBJ1-6, with 7 bases that match TRBD1. Germline CDR1 reads SGHRS; CDR2 reads YFSETQ. This CDR3 is 16 amino acids long. V was pared by 1 base and J by 7 bases, with 8 bases of the junction left unmatched. CDR3 in amino acids: CASSLSPTGSNSPLHF. The CDR3 coding sequence is TGCGCCAGCAGCTTGTCACCGACAGGGAGCAATTCACCCCTCCACTTT.

The chain combines TRBV5-6 with TRBJ1-6, with a weak D call TRBD1 (5 bases). The CDR3 spans 16 residues. The germline V gene has CDR1 SGHDT and CDR2 YYEEEE. Trimming removed 0 bases from V and 9 bases from J, with 16 bases in between. This CDR3 is CASSLDPGRRVSPLHF. The CDR3 region has the DNA TGTGCCAGCAGCTTGGACCCGGGACGAAGGGTTTCACCCCTCCACTTT.

This clone was picked up a small number of times. The J gene is TRBJ2-2, the V gene TRBV23-1, with 8 bases fitting TRBD1. TRBV23-1 belongs to the ORF category, with a function that is uncertain. The trim removed 1 base at V and 5 bases at J, leaving 15 bases unmatched. There are 19 residues in the CDR3. The CDR3 loop is CASSQYPTGEVAWTGELFF. The CDR3 DNA reads TGCGCCAGCAGTCAATACCCGACAGGGGAGGTTGCTTGGACCGGGGAGCTGTTTTTT.

CDR3 bases: TGTGCCAGCAGCGACAGCAATTGGGCCGGAAATGAGCAGTTCTTC. As protein: CASSDSNWAGNEQFF. This chain connects TRBV11-2 to TRBJ2-1; D may be TRBD1 (5 bases). The CDR3 covers 15 residues. Trimming shortened V by 5 bases and J by 7 bases, and 18 bases separated the two germline ends. The germline V gene encodes CDR1 SGHAT and CDR2 FQNNGV.

The chain recombines TRBV28 with TRBJ2-1; D not certain. V gave up 5 bases and J gave up 4 bases, with 9 bases separating them. Germline V lookup: CDR1 MDHEN, CDR2 SYDVKM. The CDR3 is 13 residues long. The CDR3 nucleotides are TGTGCCAGCAGTCAAGACTGGTACAATGAGCAGTTCTTC. Its protein is CASSQDWYNEQFF.

The rearrangement uses TRBV7-3 and TRBJ2-1; 8 positions agree with TRBD2. After removal of 5 bases from V and 2 bases from J, the junction contained 5 bases not matched to a gene. The germline gives CDR1 SGHTA, CDR2 FQGTGA. The CDR3 length is 15 residues. The chain's CDR3 is CASSPIAGTYNEQFF. CDR3 DNA sequence: TGTGCCAGCAGCCCTATAGCGGGGACCTACAATGAGCAGTTCTTC.

The chain joins TRBV19 to TRBJ2-1, with D possibly called TRBD1 or TRBD2 (5 bases each). The CDR3 spans 16 residues. V was clipped by 4 bases and J by 5 bases, with 18 bases between them. CDR1 is LNHDA, CDR2 SQIVND, per germline (reference sequence). CDR3 region: CASSRLSGTSDNEQFF. CDR3 nucleotide sequence: TGTGCCAGTAGTAGACTTTCAGGGACGTCAGACAATGAGCAGTTCTTC. The full variable domain, with the rest looked up from reference TRBV19 and TRBJ2-1, is DGGITQSPKYLFRKEGQNVTLSCEQNLNHDAMYWYRQDPGQGLRLIYYSQIVNDFQKGDIAEGYSVSREKKESFPLTVTSAQKNPTAFYLCASSRLSGTSDNEQFFGPGTRLTVL.

This clone is a singleton in its sample. The chain carries TRBV9 and TRBJ2-2; D might be TRBD2 (6 bases). The CDR3 contains 17 residues. Trimming took off 3 bases at V and 6 bases at J, with 21 bases between the two ends. Germline V gives CDR1 SGDLS, CDR2 YYNGEE. The CDR3 bases are TGTGCCAGCAGCGGGGCCCAAAGCGGGCTATGGGCCGGGGAGCTGTTTTTT. Translation: CASSGAQSGLWAGELFF.

CDR3 amino acids: CASSWGLQEGYNEQFF. CDR3 nucleotides: TGTGCCAGCAGTTGGGGACTTCAAGAGGGATACAATGAGCAGTTCTTC. This rearrangement joins TRBV27 to TRBJ2-1, with D maybe TRBD2 (6 bases). V lost 4 bases and J lost 4, with 17 bases in between. Looked up from germline, CDR1 is MNHEY and CDR2 is SMNVEV (reference sequence). The CDR3 runs 16 residues.

The chain uses TRBV5-1 and TRBJ2-6; D may correspond to TRBD1 or TRBD2 (5 bases each). The germline V gene has CDR1 SGHRS and CDR2 YFSETQ. V was trimmed by 4 bases and J by 9 bases, leaving 23 bases between them. This CDR3 spans 17 amino acids. CDR3 loop: CASSLGRTGIQGNVLTF. The CDR3, as DNA: TGCGCCAGCAGCCTTGGTCGTACCGGGATCCAGGGCAACGTCCTGACTTTC.

CDR3 residues: CASSRGQAGTGELFF. The CDR3 nucleotides read TGTGCCAGCAGCCGAGGACAGGCAGGAACCGGGGAGCTGTTTTTT. The chain joins TRBV4-2 to TRBJ2-2, with 7 bases fitting TRBD1. The CDR3 consists of 15 residues. CDR1 and CDR2 from the germline V gene are LGHNA and YNFKEQ. With V trimmed by 4 bases and J by 5 bases, 7 bases remained unmatched.

This CDR3 is CSGRDRSRNNEQFF. The DNA of the CDR3 is TGCAGCGGACGAGACAGGTCTCGAAACAATGAGCAGTTCTTC. The V gene is TRBV29-1, the J gene TRBJ2-1, with D possibly TRBD1 on 6 matching bases. Germline-derived CDR1 and CDR2 are SQVTM and ANQGSEA. CDR3 length: 14 amino acids. Trimming removed 7 bases at V and 5 bases at J, with 18 bases between.

V usage is TRBV9 and J usage is TRBJ2-2; tentative D call: TRBD1 (6 bases). The CDR3 has 15 residues. The V end was cut by 3 bases, the J end by 4 bases, with 13 bases between. Germline CDR1 SGDLS, CDR2 YYNGEE. The CDR3 protein is CASSAQGSVTGELFF. The CDR3 DNA reads TGTGCCAGCAGCGCCCAGGGGTCGGTCACCGGGGAGCTGTTTTTT. Full variable domain (missing parts from reference TRBV9 and TRBJ2-2): DSGVTQTPKHLITATGQRVTLRCSPRSGDLSVYWYQQSLDQGLQFLIQYYNGEERAKGNILERFSAQQFPDLHSELNLSSLELGDSALYFCASSAQGSVTGELFFGEGSRLTVL.

V and J are TRBV7-3 and TRBJ2-5; TRBD2 aligns across 7 bases. J was trimmed by 2 bases and V by 5 bases; bases with no gene match: 2. The CDR3 length is 13 residues. Germline V gene lookup returns CDR1 SGHTA and CDR2 FQGTGA. In nucleotides, the CDR3 is TGTGCCAGCAGCGCGGGAGCACAAGAGACCCAGTACTTC. This codes for CASSAGAQETQYF.

The table lists this clone with a few counts. This sequence joins TRBV29-1 and TRBJ2-3, with D maybe TRBD1 (6 bases). This CDR3 is 13 amino acids long. Germline V gene data show CDR1 as SQVTM and CDR2 as ANQGSEA. V gave up 7 bases and J gave up 0 bases, with 11 bases separating them. CDR3 in DNA: TGCAGCGCAGACAGGCCAAGCACAGATACGCAGTATTTT. As protein: CSADRPSTDTQYF.

The rearrangement joins TRBV4-3 to TRBJ1-2; 7 bases are a match to TRBD1. The CDR3 consists of 17 residues. The V and J ends lost 0 bases and 7 bases, in that order; junction bases with no gene match: 14. Germline V gene data show CDR1 as LGHNA and CDR2 as YSLEER. The CDR3 DNA reads as TGCGCCAGCAGCCAAGATAGCGGGACAGAGTGGAAATTTGGCTACACCTTC. It specifies CASSQDSGTEWKFGYTF.

The J gene is TRBJ1-1, the V gene TRBV18; D is perhaps TRBD1 (5 bases). The CDR3 is 14 amino acids. Per germline, CDR1 KGHSH and CDR2 LQKENI. V gave up 6 bases and J gave up 1 base, with 12 bases separating them. The chain's CDR3 is CASSQSTGNTEAFF. Written as DNA, the CDR3 is TGTGCCAGCTCCCAATCTACAGGGAACACTGAAGCTTTCTTT.